This T cell receptor (beta chain) was identified in a study of human versus mouse CDR3 diversity and MHC coevolution (dated by TCRdb to the late 2010s). In the study overall: According to reports, the immunoSEQ assay can detect one in 200,000 T cells and keeps multiplex PCR amplification bias to a minimum. Across mouse and human samples, each sample had between roughly 5.5 x 10^6 and 1.7 x 10^7 valid reads. Human naive CD4 T cell repertoires served as a reference for TCR selection on multiple MHC II alleles, compared against human-TCR-locus transgenic mice with single MHC II. Three healthy volunteer blood donors were included in the human cohort, with one aged 30 to 40, one aged 40 to 50 and one aged 60 to 70 at collection. What the work shows at the level of the full study, not this receptor alone: On average, more CDR3 deletions and insertions were observed in humans than in mice, indicating greater exonuclease and TdT activity. According to iCHAO1 estimates, humans had the largest TCR beta repertoire, 1.5 million to 2 million clonotypes, which was attributed likely to selection by multiple MHC II molecules. Repertoire diversity was not regarded as directly comparable between humans and mice because human T cells were selected on roughly 6 MHC II alleles. The lowest clonal inequality scores among all compared groups were observed in most of the three human donors.

V is pruned by 7 bases and J by 2 bases, leaving 4 bases of the junction without a gene match. Spanning cysteine to phenylalanine, the CDR3 consists of 14 amino acids. Just the 42-base CDR3 DNA is kept, in frame starting at base 1. Via the germline V gene (reference sequence), CDR1 is LNHDA and CDR2 SQIVND. Fluorescence-activated cell sorting was used to pull naive CD4 T cells, meaning cells that were CD45RO-negative and CD62L-positive, out of the PBMCs. From each donor, around 51 ml of fresh peripheral blood was taken, and Ficoll density centrifugation was then used to isolate PBMCs. Sorting was performed on a FACSAria III instrument, with purity above 85% for all samples. Comments on this clone: The antigen it binds to is not known. Base-call qualities are not available, and no considerably larger clone is one nucleotide away.

Genomic DNA was extracted from the sorted cells using the QIAGEN blood and tissue kit and was quantified on a NanoDrop 1000. Deep sequencing and quantification of TCR alpha and beta chains were performed on the immunoSEQ platform by multiplex PCR of genomic DNA. The authors' analysis ran thus. IMGT gene and region definitions were used to annotate TCR sequences. Out-of-frame rearrangements served as a stand-in for the preselection repertoire and were compared with in-frame clonotypes. Repertoire size was estimated with the iCHAO1 estimator supplied with the immunoSEQ platform. Clonal inequality was measured with a Gini index on in-frame amino acid clonotypes, based on the Lorenz curve. Shared clonotypes were counted with the intersect function of the R package tcR, and similarity was scored with the Jaccard index. Principal component analysis of V, J and V-J usage frequencies was run with the R prcomp function without normalization. TCRdb limited this immuneACCESS table to in-frame rearrangements with V and J called. A share of clones is missing; checked studies link under half to unresolved V genes, and the rest is unexplained. V and J calls plus clone size are reproduced from that table; the DNA served to infer D and trimming. Present in this sample are around 59,000 clones, just under 95% of which were seen just once. The ten largest clones represent approximately 20% of the sample.

The TCR comes from a person between 55 and 69 years old in good health. The receptor chain draws on TRBV19 and TRBJ2-2, with 7 middle bases fitting TRBD1. What was sequenced was naive CD4+ T cells from blood. Explained via the paper, the cell subset or site label denotes: CD45RO-negative CD62L-positive naive CD4 T cells. Here is the DNA: TGTGCCAGTAAGGGGACAGTTAACACCGGGGAGCTGTTTTTT. It specifies CASKGTVNTGELFF.